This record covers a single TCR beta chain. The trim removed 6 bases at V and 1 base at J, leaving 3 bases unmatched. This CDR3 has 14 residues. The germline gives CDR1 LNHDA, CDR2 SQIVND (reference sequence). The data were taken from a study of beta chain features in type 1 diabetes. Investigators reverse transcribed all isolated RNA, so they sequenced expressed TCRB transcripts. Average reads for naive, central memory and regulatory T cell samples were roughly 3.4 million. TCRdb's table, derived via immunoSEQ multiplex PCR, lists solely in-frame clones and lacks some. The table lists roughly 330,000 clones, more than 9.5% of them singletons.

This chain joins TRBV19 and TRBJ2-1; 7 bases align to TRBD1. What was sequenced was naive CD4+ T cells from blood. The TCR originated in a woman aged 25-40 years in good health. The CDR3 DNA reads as TGTGCCAGTAGGACGACAGGGTCCTACAATGAGCAGTTCTTC. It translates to CASRTTGSYNEQFF.